A single sample is the source of the 13 T cell receptor beta chains below, sequenced in a study of T cells in Graves' hyperthyroidism and ophthalmopathy. Amplification of TCR beta CDR3 regions was performed using RNA transcripts as template. Using the HTBI primer set, a first-round RT-PCR was run on the TCR CDR3. Using its own MiXCR run on the multiplex PCR reads, TCRdb lists one record per CDR3 protein. The sample consists of some 350,000 distinct CDR3 sequences, about an eighth of them appearing once. What was sequenced was blood. Every receptor here comes from a woman aged 35 to 49 with Graves' ophthalmopathy.

The gene calls are TRBV6-9 and TRBJ1-5; D remains unclear. This CDR3 comprises 12 residues. CDR1 MNHGY and CDR2 SVAAGI come from the germline V gene. V lost 3 bases and J 6 bases, leaving 6 bases between the germline ends. The CDR3 sequence is CASSYMVQPQHF. The CDR3 region has the DNA TGTGCCAGCAGTTACATGGTTCAGCCCCAGCATTTT.

This clonotype was counted ten times or more. V usage is TRBV20-1 and J usage is TRBJ2-3, with 13 bases fitting TRBD2. The V gene's germline CDR1 is DFQATT and CDR2 SNEGSKA (reference sequence). This CDR3 spans 15 amino acids. The J segment lost 4 bases and the V segment lost 6 bases, leaving 7 bases of the junction unmatched. Written as DNA, the CDR3 is TGCAGTGCCTCGGGACTAGCGGGGAGGGCAGATACGCAGTATTTT. Protein product: CSASGLAGRADTQYF.

This clonotype has a count of ten or more. The chain combines TRBV7-9 with TRBJ2-1, with D tentatively TRBD1 or TRBD2 (5 bases each). The V and J ends lost 1 base and 14 bases respectively, with 12 bases between them. The V gene's germline CDR1 is SEHNR and CDR2 FQNEAQ (reference sequence). The CDR3 runs to 12 residues. The CDR3 is CASSLGGGREFF. In DNA, the CDR3 is TGTGCCAGCAGCTTAGGGGGCGGGCGGGAGTTCTTC.

Ten or more counts support this clonotype. The chain joins TRBV27 to TRBJ2-1; TRBD1 aligns across 10 bases. The germline V gene encodes CDR1 MNHEY and CDR2 SMNVEV (reference sequence). V trimming: 0 bases; J trimming: 2 bases; junction bases outside the gene matches: 4. The CDR3 consists of 17 residues. The CDR3 region is CASSLSGQGSAYNEQFF. The CDR3 DNA reads as TGTGCCAGCAGTTTATCGGGACAGGGGTCGGCCTACAATGAGCAGTTCTTC.

This clonotype was found many times. This chain links TRBV27 with TRBJ2-7, with 7 bases lining up with TRBD1. Looked up from germline, CDR1 is MNHEY and CDR2 is SMNVEV (reference sequence). The CDR3 totals 14 residues. Losses at the gene ends were 5 bases for V and 4 bases for J; bases not matched to a gene: 8. CDR3 residues: CASSHRDRLYEQYF. DNA for the CDR3: TGTGCCAGCAGTCACCGGGACAGATTATACGAGCAGTACTTC.

The chain uses TRBV27 and TRBJ1-3; no firm D call. The germline V gene has CDR1 MNHEY and CDR2 SMNVEV (reference sequence). Trimming shortened V by 9 bases and J by 0 bases, and 15 bases separated the two germline ends. The CDR3 is 15 residues long. The CDR3 loop reads CASRIDRDSGNTIYF. The CDR3 nucleotides are TGTGCCAGTAGAATTGACCGCGACTCTGGAAACACCATATATTTT.

This clonotype was seen repeatedly, ten times or more. This rearrangement joins TRBV10-3 to TRBJ1-2, with D possibly matching TRBD1 (5 bases). The CDR3 consists of 13 residues. Between the trimmed V and J ends, which lost 2 bases and 8 bases, there was a span of 12 bases. From germline, CDR1 is ENHRY and CDR2 SYGVKD. The CDR3, as DNA: TGTGCCATCAGTGAGGGACAATCGGGAGGCTACACCTTC. It translates to CAISEGQSGGYTF.

This chain uses TRBV27 with TRBJ2-1; 8 bases are shared with TRBD1. Germline V gene data show CDR1 as MNHEY and CDR2 as SMNVEV (reference sequence). The CDR3 is 16 residues long. Trimming took 0 bases from V and 6 from J; bases not matched to a gene: 7. CDR3 loop: CASSLSVGTGPNEQFF. For the CDR3, the DNA is TGTGCCAGCAGTTTATCGGTCGGGACAGGTCCCAATGAGCAGTTCTTC.

Only a few counts were recorded for this clonotype. At one boundary the junction diverges from the germline segment, which might be a read error. The rearrangement links TRBV15 to TRBJ2-2; D tentatively fits TRBD1 or TRBD2 (6 bases each). This CDR3 has 14 residues. CDR1 LNHNV and CDR2 YYDKDF come from the germline V gene (reference sequence). The CDR3 loop is CATSRSGAAGELFF. CDR3 bases: TGTGCCACCAGCAGGTCGGGGGCTGCCGGGGAGTTGTTTTTT.

At least ten counts were recorded for this clonotype. The gene calls are TRBV2 and TRBJ1-2; 8 nucleotides match TRBD1. The germline gives CDR1 SNHLY, CDR2 FYNNEI. V shed 7 bases, J shed 9 bases, and the junction held 7 bases outside the gene matches. The CDR3 is made up of 12 amino acids. This CDR3 is CASIRTGISYTF. The DNA for the CDR3 is TGTGCCAGCATACGGACAGGGATTAGCTACACCTTC.

This chain connects TRBV27 to TRBJ2-6; 10 bases align to TRBD2. V shed 5 bases, J shed 0 bases, and the junction held 10 bases outside the gene matches. There are 19 residues in the CDR3. CDR1 and CDR2 (germline): MNHEY, SMNVEV (reference sequence). CDR3 residues: CASSGGLAKQYSGANVLTF. DNA for the CDR3: TGTGCCAGCAGTGGGGGACTAGCGAAACAATACTCTGGGGCCAACGTCCTGACTTTC.

This clonotype was recorded at least ten times. This chain uses TRBV2 with TRBJ2-1; perhaps TRBD2 as D (6 bases). The CDR3 covers 15 residues. Trimming removed 6 bases at V and 4 bases at J, with 16 bases between. Germline V lookup: CDR1 SNHLY, CDR2 FYNNEI. CDR3 sequence (DNA): TGTGCCAGCAGATCACCGGGACTCTTGTACAATGAGCAGTTCTTC. This translates into CASRSPGLLYNEQFF.

On this clonotype: A much larger clone is a single base away; this may be a read error. V and J are TRBV10-1 and TRBJ1-5; D perhaps matches TRBD1 (5 bases). Germline CDR1 is WNHNN and CDR2 is SYGVQD (reference sequence). The length of the CDR3 is 19 residues. The CDR3 DNA follows: TGCGTCAGCAGTGAGAGGAAGGTGGGGAGGGGTGTAAGCAATCAGCCCCAGCATTTT. It translates to CVSSERKVGRGVSNQPQHF.